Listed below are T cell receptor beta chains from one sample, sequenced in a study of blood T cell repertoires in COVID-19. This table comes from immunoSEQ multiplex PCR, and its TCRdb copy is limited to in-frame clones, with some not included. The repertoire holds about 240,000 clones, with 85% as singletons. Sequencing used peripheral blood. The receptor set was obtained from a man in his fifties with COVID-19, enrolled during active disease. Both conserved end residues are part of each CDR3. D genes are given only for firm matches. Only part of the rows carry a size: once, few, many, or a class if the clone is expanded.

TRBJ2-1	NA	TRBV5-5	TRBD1	CASSPDRGRVGGGNEQFF	TGTGCCAGCAGCCCCGACAGGGGGAGGGTCGGTGGGGGCAATGAGCAGTTCTTC
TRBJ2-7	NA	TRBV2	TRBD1	CASSKGRGQGPSYEQYF	TGTGCCAGCAGTAAGGGAAGAGGACAGGGCCCTTCCTACGAGCAGTACTTC
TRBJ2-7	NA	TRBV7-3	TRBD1	CASSTRTGGLYEQYF	TGTGCCAGCAGCACTCGGACAGGGGGCCTTTACGAGCAGTACTTC
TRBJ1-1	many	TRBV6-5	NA	CASSYGEESTEAFF	TGTGCCAGCAGTTACGGGGAGGAGAGCACTGAAGCTTTCTTT
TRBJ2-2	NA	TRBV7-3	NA	CASSLTGGASAGELFF	TGTGCCAGCAGCTTAACTGGGGGGGCCTCCGCCGGGGAGCTGTTTTTT
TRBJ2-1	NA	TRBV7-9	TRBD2	CASSPRGGGQNEQFF	TGTGCCAGCAGCCCGCGCGGGGGAGGGCAAAATGAGCAGTTCTTC
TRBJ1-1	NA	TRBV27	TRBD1	CASSFTTSTGGTEAFF	TGTGCCAGCAGTTTCACGACGTCGACAGGGGGCACTGAAGCTTTCTTT
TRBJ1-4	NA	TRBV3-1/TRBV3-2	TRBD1	CASSHPGGANEKLFF	TGTGCCAGCAGTCACCCAGGGGGAGCTAATGAAAAACTGTTTTTT
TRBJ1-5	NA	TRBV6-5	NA	CASIEQANQPQHF	TGTGCCAGCATCGAACAGGCTAATCAGCCCCAGCATTTT
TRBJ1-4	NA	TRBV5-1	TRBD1	CASSSGQGVGTNEKLFF	TGCGCCAGCAGCTCGGGACAGGGGGTAGGAACTAATGAAAAACTGTTTTTT
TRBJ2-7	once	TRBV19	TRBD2	CASSIGGGTSYEQYF	TGTGCCAGTAGTATTGGCGGGGGGACCTCCTACGAGCAGTACTTC